This TCR beta chain was observed in a study of T-cell reconstitution after alpha-beta-depleted transplantation in children. The library targeted TCRbeta and was prepared with unique molecular identifiers. In TCRdb, the PCR reads were re-called with MiXCR into one record per CDR3 protein. The sample shows a few hundred thousand distinct CDR3 sequences, more than 8% of them seen only once. Germline lookup yields CDR1 SGHRS and CDR2 YFSETQ. The CDR3 is 15 residues long. V lost 0 bases to trimming and J lost 13 bases, with 17 bases between them. The rearrangement joins TRBV5-1 to TRBJ1-6; D is perhaps TRBD1 (5 bases). The TCR was taken from a human donor who donated a stem cell graft to a child with SCID. The source was PBMCs from the stem cell graft donor, collected from the stem cell graft. The CDR3 spells CASSLGDHGGMPLHF. CDR3 DNA: TGCGCCAGCAGCTTGGGGGACCACGGGGGGATGCCCCTCCACTTT.